This T cell receptor (beta chain) was observed in a study of cytomegalovirus exposure and HLA in healthy donors. 13 Jbeta primers and 60 Vbeta primers were used for the PCR. TCRdb's copy holds only in-frame clones and misses some; the assay was immunoSEQ multiplex PCR. This sample has approximately 150,000 clones, with under 85% found just once. V was pared by 7 bases and J by 1 base, with 13 bases between. The CDR3 has 14 residues. Per germline, CDR1 SGHTA and CDR2 FQGTGA. This chain links TRBV7-3 with TRBJ2-5, with D hard to call. The sequenced sample was PBMCs. This TCR derives from a woman between 25 and 40 years old in good health and CMV-seronegative. The CDR3 DNA follows: TGTGCCAGCACCTCAGTGGCTGTCCAAGAGACCCAGTACTTC. Amino acids: CASTSVAVQETQYF.